One and the same sample provided the 25 T cell receptor beta chains below, sequenced in a study of blood T cell repertoires in COVID-19. Assay: immunoSEQ multiplex PCR; the TCRdb copy retains only in-frame clones and omits some. The data contain some 150,000 clones, about nine tenths of them singletons. The sample comprised peripheral blood. The receptor set was obtained from a human donor in a cohort sampled during active COVID-19.

This chain uses TRBV5-5 with TRBJ2-2, with TRBD1 matching 8 bases. CDR3 size: 17 residues. Germline CDR1 SGHKS, CDR2 YYEKEE (reference sequence). Unmatched junction bases numbered 14, after V lost 3 bases and J lost 7 bases. CDR3 sequence (DNA): TGTGCCAGCAGCTCCTTGATGAAGGACAGGGTAGGCGGGGAGCTGTTTTTT. Translation gives CASSSLMKDRVGGELFF.

The V call is TRBV28, the J call TRBJ2-5, with D hard to call. Germline CDR1 reads MDHEN; CDR2 reads SYDVKM. V gave up 6 bases and J gave up 0 bases, with 14 bases separating them. The CDR3 runs 15 residues. The CDR3 bases are TGTGCCAGCAGCCTACAGTGGGCGTACCAAGAGACCCAGTACTTC. Protein product: CASSLQWAYQETQYF.

The chain uses TRBV18 and TRBJ1-3, with D tentatively TRBD1 (5 bases). CDR1 is KGHSH and CDR2 is LQKENI in the germline V gene. With 0 bases removed from V and 3 bases from J, the gap between germline ends came to 9 bases. This CDR3 spans 15 amino acids. Written as DNA, the CDR3 is TGTGCCAGCTCACCACCGACCAGGGATGGAAACACCATATATTTT. Protein sequence: CASSPPTRDGNTIYF.

This chain links TRBV6-4 with TRBJ1-2; 10 bases line up with TRBD1. Germline V gene data show CDR1 as MRHNA and CDR2 as SNTAGT. The CDR3 length is 13 residues. After removal of 6 bases from V and 5 bases from J, the junction contained 3 bases not matched to a gene. The CDR3 is CASSRDRGYGYTF. The CDR3 DNA reads as TGTGCCAGCAGCCGGGACAGGGGATATGGCTACACCTTC.

V gene TRBV6-5 combines with J gene TRBJ2-7; no clear D. The CDR3 has 12 residues. The V and J ends lost 6 bases and 1 base respectively, with 7 bases between them. The germline V gene encodes CDR1 MNHEY and CDR2 SVGAGI. Written as DNA, the CDR3 is TGTGCCAGCAGGGCAGGATCCTACGAGCAGTACTTC. Protein: CASRAGSYEQYF.

The chain couples TRBV7-9 to TRBJ1-2; TRBD1 matches 7 bases. Losses at the gene ends were 4 bases for V and 5 bases for J; bases not matched to a gene: 13. This CDR3 comprises 16 residues. Germline values: CDR1 SEHNR, CDR2 FQNEAQ (reference sequence). The CDR3 DNA reads TGTGCCAGCAGCTCAGAGACAGGGTTCGTTAAGTATGGCTACACCTTC. Translation gives CASSSETGFVKYGYTF.

The V gene is TRBV21-1, the J gene TRBJ2-2; the D call of TRBD2 is as the table states it, not checked on the DNA. TRBV21-1 is described as a pseudogene. The CDR3 contains 18 residues. CDR3 sequence (DNA): TGTGCCAGCAGCAAAGCGGATGGCGGGAGGGCCTACACCGGGGAGCTGTTTTTT. This translates into CASSKADGGRAYTGELFF.

The chain joins TRBV27 to TRBJ1-4; tentative D call: TRBD1 (6 bases). The CDR3 extends over 16 amino acids. Germline CDR1 and CDR2: MNHEY and SMNVEV (reference sequence). Between the trimmed V and J ends, which lost 6 bases and 5 bases, there was a span of 19 bases. The CDR3 protein is CASRSGIAGANEKLFF. DNA for the CDR3: TGTGCCAGCAGGAGCGGAATCGCAGGGGCCAATGAAAAACTGTTTTTT.

This chain connects TRBV4-3 to TRBJ1-1, with TRBD1 as a possible D gene (5 bases). This CDR3 is 14 amino acids long. Germline V gene data show CDR1 as LGHNA and CDR2 as YSLEER. V was clipped by 1 base and J by 9 bases, with 15 bases between them. The CDR3 nucleotides read TGCGCCAGCAGCCAAGGTCTTTCGCAGGGAAAAGCTTTCTTT. Translated, it gives CASSQGLSQGKAFF.

The rearrangement links TRBV5-5 to TRBJ2-7; TRBD1 is a possible D gene (6 bases). The germline V gene encodes CDR1 SGHKS and CDR2 YYEKEE (reference sequence). Trimming removed 4 bases at V and 3 bases at J, with 17 bases between. The CDR3 covers 15 residues. CDR3 region: CASSPTRQAFYEQYF. The CDR3 DNA reads as TGTGCCAGCAGCCCCACCAGACAGGCTTTCTACGAGCAGTACTTC.

This clone occurred once. The CDR3 bases are TGTGCCAGCAGCCAGGTACAGGGTGGTTCACCCCTCCACTTT. Amino acids: CASSQVQGGSPLHF. The rearrangement joins TRBV3-1 (or the pseudogene TRBV3-2) to TRBJ1-6, with D possibly matching TRBD1 (6 bases). Trimming removed 3 bases from V and 9 bases from J, with 12 bases in between. This CDR3 comprises 14 residues. Germline-derived CDR1 and CDR2 are LGHDT and YNNKEL (reference sequence).

The chain employs TRBV19 and TRBJ1-5, with TRBD1 as a possible D gene (6 bases). The CDR3 is 15 residues long. With 7 bases removed from V and 7 bases from J, the gap between germline ends came to 20 bases. Per the germline V gene, CDR1 is LNHDA and CDR2 is SQIVND (reference sequence). DNA of the CDR3: TGTGCCAGTAAGGTGGGACATAGGTCGGGACAGCCCCAGCATTTT. It yields the protein CASKVGHRSGQPQHF.

The chain employs TRBV30 and TRBJ2-7; 12 bases are a match to TRBD2. CDR3 length: 13 residues. J was trimmed by 4 bases and V by 5 bases; bases with no gene match: 3. Germline CDR1 is GTSNPN and CDR2 is SVGIG (reference sequence). The CDR3 region has the DNA TGTGCCTGGGAGACTAGCGGGGGTTACGAGCAGTACTTC. Residues: CAWETSGGYEQYF.

V and J are TRBV29-1 and TRBJ2-3; TRBD2 agrees at 12 bases. Germline V gene data show CDR1 as SQVTM and CDR2 as ANQGSEA. The CDR3 totals 15 residues. The CDR3 region has the DNA TGCAGTGGCGGACTAGCGGGGAGTAGCACAGATACGCAGTATTTT. This encodes CSGGLAGSSTDTQYF.

The rearrangement links TRBV5-4 to TRBJ2-2, with D possibly being TRBD1 (5 bases). Germline values: CDR1 SGHNT, CDR2 YYREEE (reference sequence). The CDR3 contains 15 residues. Trimming took off 4 bases at V and 0 bases at J, with 10 bases between the two ends. The CDR3 region is CASSQGFANTGELFF. The CDR3 DNA reads as TGTGCCAGCAGCCAGGGATTTGCGAACACCGGGGAGCTGTTTTTT.

The chain is built from TRBV5-5 and TRBJ2-5, with 10 bases that match TRBD2. The CDR3 covers 18 residues. The V segment lost 4 bases and the J segment 1 base; nucleotides outside the gene matches: 13. Germline V gene sequence: CDR1 SGHKS, CDR2 YYEKEE (reference sequence). Here the CDR3 DNA reads TGTGCCAGCAGCCTAGAAGCGGGGGGGCGAATTGGCCAAGAGACCCAGTACTTC. Encoded protein: CASSLEAGGRIGQETQYF.

The chain is built from TRBV4-2 and TRBJ1-4, with 11 nucleotides matching TRBD1. J lost 0 bases, V lost 4 bases, and 4 bases had no gene match. The CDR3 runs 17 residues. Germline V gene sequence: CDR1 LGHNA, CDR2 YNFKEQ. CDR3 DNA: TGTGCCAGCAGCCCCGGACAGGGGGCTTCAACTAATGAAAAACTGTTTTTT. This gives the protein CASSPGQGASTNEKLFF.

J is TRBJ1-2 and V is TRBV7-9; 9 positions agree with TRBD1. Trimming at V came to 5 bases and at J to 4 bases, leaving 5 bases not matched to a gene. Germline-derived CDR1 and CDR2 are SEHNR and FQNEAQ (reference sequence). This CDR3 has 14 residues. The CDR3 reads CASSPGQGFYGYTF. The CDR3 DNA is TGTGCCAGCAGCCCGGGACAGGGATTCTATGGCTACACCTTC.

The genes are TRBV10-3 and TRBJ2-1; 13 bases match TRBD2. In germline, CDR1 is ENHRY, CDR2 SYGVKD. The CDR3 runs to 17 residues. Germline trimming cut 4 bases from V and 4 bases from J; bases unmatched to any gene: 7. CDR3 in DNA: TGTGCCATCAGTGCCCCCGGACTAGCGGGGGATTACAATGAGCAGTTCTTC. Encoded protein: CAISAPGLAGDYNEQFF.

The V call is TRBV6-4, the J call TRBJ2-4; 13 bases match TRBD2. V shed 0 bases, J shed 12 bases, and the junction held 20 bases outside the gene matches. CDR1 is MRHNA and CDR2 is SNTAGT in the germline V gene. There are 20 residues in the CDR3. CDR3 sequence reads: CASSDSYGLAGVMGCAGQYF. The CDR3 coding sequence is TGTGCCAGCAGTGACTCCTACGGACTAGCGGGAGTGATGGGTTGCGCTGGTCAGTACTTC.

The chain employs TRBV24-1 and TRBJ2-2; D may be TRBD1 (6 bases). With 3 bases removed from V and 0 bases from J, the gap between germline ends came to 13 bases. Per germline, CDR1 KGHDR and CDR2 SFDVKD. This CDR3 is 17 amino acids long. The CDR3 coding sequence is TGTGCCACCAGTGATCCTACAGGGACCTCGAACACCGGGGAGCTGTTTTTT. Its protein is CATSDPTGTSNTGELFF.

The CDR3 protein is CASSLGPQGREQFF. The CDR3 DNA reads TGTGCCAGCAGCTTGGGACCCCAAGGGAGGGAGCAGTTCTTC. This chain links TRBV7-6 with TRBJ2-1; D is perhaps TRBD2 (6 bases). CDR3 length equals 14 residues. Germline CDR1 reads SGHVS; CDR2 reads FNYEAQ. V dropped 3 bases and J dropped 10 bases, with 16 bases sitting between them.

This clone is a singleton in its sample. V and J are TRBV5-6 and TRBJ2-1; D possibly corresponds to TRBD1 (5 bases). Germline assignment: CDR1 SGHDT and CDR2 YYEEEE. Trimming pared 6 bases from V and 9 bases from J, leaving 13 bases between. CDR3 length: 12 amino acids. DNA of the CDR3: TGTGCCAGCACCCAGGGAACGTTTGAGCAGTTCTTC. Its translation is CASTQGTFEQFF.

This sequence joins TRBV6-2 or TRBV6-3 and TRBJ1-5; 7 nucleotides agree with TRBD1. Germline CDR1 and CDR2: MNHEY and SVGEGT. V shed 5 bases and J 3 bases; nucleotides not matched to a gene: 4. The CDR3 runs to 14 residues. The CDR3 DNA sequence: TGTGCCAGCAGTAGGACAGGCCCCAATCAGCCCCAGCATTTT. It is translated as CASSRTGPNQPQHF.

The chain employs TRBV19 and TRBJ2-7; maybe TRBD1 (7 bases). The germline gives CDR1 LNHDA, CDR2 SQIVND (reference sequence). The CDR3 has 14 amino acids. Trimming removed 4 bases from V and 3 bases from J, with 13 bases in between. CDR3 in amino acids: CASSTGTAGYEQYF. In DNA form, the CDR3 reads TGTGCCAGTAGTACTGGGACAGCGGGCTACGAGCAGTACTTC.